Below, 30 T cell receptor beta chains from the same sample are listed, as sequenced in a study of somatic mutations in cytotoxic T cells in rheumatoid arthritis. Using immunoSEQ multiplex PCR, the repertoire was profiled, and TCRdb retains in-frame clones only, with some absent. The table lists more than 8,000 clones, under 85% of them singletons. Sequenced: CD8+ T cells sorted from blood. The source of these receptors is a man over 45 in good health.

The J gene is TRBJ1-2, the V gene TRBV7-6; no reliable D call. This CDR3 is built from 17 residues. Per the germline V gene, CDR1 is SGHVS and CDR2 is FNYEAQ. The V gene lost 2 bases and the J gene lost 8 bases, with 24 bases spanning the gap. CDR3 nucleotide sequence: TGTGCCAGCAGCTTAAATAGAGAGAGACCCGGGGTTGACGGCTACACCTTC. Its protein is CASSLNRERPGVDGYTF.

The CDR3 loop is CASSSRLAATNEKLFF. The CDR3 DNA reads as TGTGCCAGCAGCTCTAGGTTGGCAGCAACTAATGAAAAACTGTTTTTT. The V gene is TRBV7-9, the J gene TRBJ1-4; no definite D call. There are 16 residues in the CDR3. CDR1 and CDR2 from the germline V gene are SEHNR and FQNEAQ (reference sequence). Trimming took off 4 bases at V and 0 bases at J, with 12 bases between the two ends.

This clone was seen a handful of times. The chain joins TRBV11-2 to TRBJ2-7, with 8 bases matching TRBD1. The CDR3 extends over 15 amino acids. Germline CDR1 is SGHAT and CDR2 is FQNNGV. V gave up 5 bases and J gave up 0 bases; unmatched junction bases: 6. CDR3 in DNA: TGTGCCAGCAGCCCCGGACAGGGAATCTCCTACGAGCAGTACTTC. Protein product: CASSPGQGISYEQYF.

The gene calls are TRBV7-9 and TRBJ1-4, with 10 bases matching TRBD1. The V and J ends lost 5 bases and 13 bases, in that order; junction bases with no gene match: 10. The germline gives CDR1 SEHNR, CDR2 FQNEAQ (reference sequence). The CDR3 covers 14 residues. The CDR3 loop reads CASSDRDRGTTLFF. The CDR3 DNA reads TGTGCCAGCAGCGACCGGGACAGGGGCACAACACTGTTTTTT.

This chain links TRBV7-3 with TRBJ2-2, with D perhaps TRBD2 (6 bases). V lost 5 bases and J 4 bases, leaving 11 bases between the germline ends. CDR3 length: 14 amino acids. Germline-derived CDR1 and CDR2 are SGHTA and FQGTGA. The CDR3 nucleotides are TGTGCCAGCAGCCCGGCGGAGGGCACCGGGGAGCTGTTTTTT. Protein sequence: CASSPAEGTGELFF.

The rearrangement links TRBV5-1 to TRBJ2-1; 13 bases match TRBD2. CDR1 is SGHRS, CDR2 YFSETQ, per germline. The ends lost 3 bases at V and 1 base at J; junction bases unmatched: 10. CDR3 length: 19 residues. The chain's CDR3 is CASSSQPGTSGISYNEQFF. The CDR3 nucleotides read TGCGCCAGCAGCTCCCAGCCGGGGACTAGCGGGATTTCCTACAATGAGCAGTTCTTC.

CDR3 coding DNA: TGTGCCAGCAGCGTGACCGGGACAGGGGACTACGAGCAGTACTTC. Encoded protein: CASSVTGTGDYEQYF. The chain carries TRBV9 and TRBJ2-7; 10 bases line up with TRBD1. This CDR3 comprises 15 residues. The germline CDR1 and CDR2 sequences are SGDLS and YYNGEE. The V and J ends lost 2 bases and 3 bases, in that order; junction bases with no gene match: 5.

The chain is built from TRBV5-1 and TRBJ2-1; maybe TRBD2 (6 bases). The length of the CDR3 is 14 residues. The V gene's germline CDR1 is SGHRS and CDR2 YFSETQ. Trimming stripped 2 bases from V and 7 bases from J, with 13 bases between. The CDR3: CASSFEGGVNEQFF. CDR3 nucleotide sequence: TGCGCCAGCAGCTTTGAGGGAGGTGTAAATGAGCAGTTCTTC.

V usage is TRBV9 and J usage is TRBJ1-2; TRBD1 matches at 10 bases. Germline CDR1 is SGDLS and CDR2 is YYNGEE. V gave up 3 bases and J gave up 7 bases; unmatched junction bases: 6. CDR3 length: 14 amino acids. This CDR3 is CASSATGGAGGYTF. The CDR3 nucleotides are TGTGCCAGCAGCGCGACAGGGGGCGCAGGTGGCTACACCTTC.

CDR3 protein: CASRADEQFF. The DNA of the CDR3 is TGTGCCAGCAGGGCGGATGAGCAGTTCTTC. V and J are TRBV9 and TRBJ2-1; D unresolved. The CDR3 sequence is 10 residues long. Looked up from germline, CDR1 is SGDLS and CDR2 is YYNGEE. Trimming shortened V by 5 bases and J by 8 bases, and 5 bases separated the two germline ends.

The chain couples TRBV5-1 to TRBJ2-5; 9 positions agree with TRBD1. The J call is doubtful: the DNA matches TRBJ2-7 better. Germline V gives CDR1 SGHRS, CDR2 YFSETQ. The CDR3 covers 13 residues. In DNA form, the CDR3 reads TGCGCCAGCAGCTGGACAGGGGTTCCCGAGCAGTACTTC. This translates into CASSWTGVPEQYF.

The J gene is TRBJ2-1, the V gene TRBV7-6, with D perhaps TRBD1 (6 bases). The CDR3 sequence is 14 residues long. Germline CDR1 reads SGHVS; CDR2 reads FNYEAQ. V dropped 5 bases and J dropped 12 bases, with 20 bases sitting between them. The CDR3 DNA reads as TGTGCCAGCAGCCATAAGGCCGCAGGGGCGCGGCAGTTCTTC. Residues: CASSHKAAGARQFF.

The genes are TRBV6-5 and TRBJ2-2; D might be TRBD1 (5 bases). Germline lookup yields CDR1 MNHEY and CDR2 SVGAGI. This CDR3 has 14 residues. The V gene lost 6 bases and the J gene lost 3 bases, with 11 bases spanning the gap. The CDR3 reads CASSRRVDTGELFF. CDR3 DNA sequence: TGTGCCAGCAGCCGCAGGGTTGACACCGGGGAGCTGTTTTTT.

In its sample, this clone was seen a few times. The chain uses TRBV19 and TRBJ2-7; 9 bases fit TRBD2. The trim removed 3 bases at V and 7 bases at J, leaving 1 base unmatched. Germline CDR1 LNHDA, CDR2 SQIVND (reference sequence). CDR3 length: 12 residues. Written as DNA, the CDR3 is TGTGCCAGTAGTATGACTAGCGGAGAGCAGTACTTC. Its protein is CASSMTSGEQYF.

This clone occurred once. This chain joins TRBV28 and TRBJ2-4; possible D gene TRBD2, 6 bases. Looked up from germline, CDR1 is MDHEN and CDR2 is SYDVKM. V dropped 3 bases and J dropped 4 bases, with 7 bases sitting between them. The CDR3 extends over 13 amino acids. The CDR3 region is CASSLTRKNIQYF. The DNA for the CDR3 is TGTGCCAGCAGTTTGACTAGAAAAAACATTCAGTACTTC.

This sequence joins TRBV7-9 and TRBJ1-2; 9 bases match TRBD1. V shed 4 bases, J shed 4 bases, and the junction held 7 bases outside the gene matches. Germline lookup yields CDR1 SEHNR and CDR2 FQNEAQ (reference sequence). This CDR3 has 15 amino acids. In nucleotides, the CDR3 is TGTGCCAGCAGCTCTGGGACAGGGAAAATCTATGGCTACACCTTC. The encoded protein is CASSSGTGKIYGYTF.

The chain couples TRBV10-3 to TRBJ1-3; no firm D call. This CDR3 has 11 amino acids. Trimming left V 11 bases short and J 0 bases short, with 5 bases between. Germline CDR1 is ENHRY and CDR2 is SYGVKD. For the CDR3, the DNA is TGTGCCTCCCTCTCTGGAAACACCATATATTTT. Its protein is CASLSGNTIYF.

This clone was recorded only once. CDR3 nucleotides: TGTGCCAGCAGCTTAACGTTAGGGGGCCGCACCGGGGAGCTGTTTTTT. This sequence encodes CASSLTLGGRTGELFF. The chain combines TRBV7-3 with TRBJ2-2; 7 bases are a match to TRBD1. CDR1 and CDR2 (germline): SGHTA, FQGTGA. This CDR3 region has 16 residues. The V and J ends lost 0 bases and 4 bases, in that order; junction bases with no gene match: 5.

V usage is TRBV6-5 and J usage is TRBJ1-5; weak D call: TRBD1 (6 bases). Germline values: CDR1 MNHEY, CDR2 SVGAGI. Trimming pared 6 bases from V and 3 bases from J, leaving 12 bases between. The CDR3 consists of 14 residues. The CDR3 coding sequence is TGTGCCAGCAGAAAGGGGGACCACAATCAGCCCCAGCATTTT. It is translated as CASRKGDHNQPQHF.

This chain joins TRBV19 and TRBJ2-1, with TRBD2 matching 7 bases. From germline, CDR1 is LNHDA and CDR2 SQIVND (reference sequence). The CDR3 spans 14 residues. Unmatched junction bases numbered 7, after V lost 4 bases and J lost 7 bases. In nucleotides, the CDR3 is TGTGCCAGTAGTACTGGGGGGGGTCCGAATGAGCAGTTCTTC. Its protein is CASSTGGGPNEQFF.

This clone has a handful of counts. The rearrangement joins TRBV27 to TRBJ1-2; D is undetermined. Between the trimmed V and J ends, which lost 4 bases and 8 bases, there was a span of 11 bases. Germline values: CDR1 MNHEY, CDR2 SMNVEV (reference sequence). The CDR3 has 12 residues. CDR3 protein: CASSSSTVGYTF. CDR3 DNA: TGTGCCAGCAGTTCGAGTACAGTGGGCTACACCTTC.

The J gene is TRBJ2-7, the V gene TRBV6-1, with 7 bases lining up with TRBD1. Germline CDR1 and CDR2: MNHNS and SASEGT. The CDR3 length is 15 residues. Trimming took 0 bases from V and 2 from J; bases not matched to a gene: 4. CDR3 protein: CASSEARGPTYEQYF. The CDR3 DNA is TGTGCCAGCAGTGAAGCAAGGGGGCCCACCTACGAGCAGTACTTC.

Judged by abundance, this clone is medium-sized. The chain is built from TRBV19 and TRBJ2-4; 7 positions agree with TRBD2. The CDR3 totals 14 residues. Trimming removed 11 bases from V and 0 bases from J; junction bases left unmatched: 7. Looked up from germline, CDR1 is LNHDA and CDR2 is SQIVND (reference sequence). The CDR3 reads CARTSELAKNIQYF. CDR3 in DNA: TGTGCCCGTACTAGCGAACTAGCCAAAAACATTCAGTACTTC. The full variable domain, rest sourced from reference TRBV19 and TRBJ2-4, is DGGITQSPKYLFRKEGQNVTLSCEQNLNHDAMYWYRQDPGQGLRLIYYSQIVNDFQKGDIAEGYSVSREKKESFPLTVTSAQKNPTAFYLCARTSELAKNIQYFGAGTRLSVL.

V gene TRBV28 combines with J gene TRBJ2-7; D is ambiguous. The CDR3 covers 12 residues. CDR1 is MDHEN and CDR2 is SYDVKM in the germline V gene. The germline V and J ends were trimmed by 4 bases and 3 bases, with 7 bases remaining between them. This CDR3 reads CASSYPGYEQYF. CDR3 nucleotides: TGTGCCAGCAGTTATCCAGGCTACGAGCAGTACTTC.

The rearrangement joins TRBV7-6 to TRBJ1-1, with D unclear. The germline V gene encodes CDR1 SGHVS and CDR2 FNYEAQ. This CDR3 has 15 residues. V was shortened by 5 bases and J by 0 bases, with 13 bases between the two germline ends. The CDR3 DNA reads TGTGCCAGCAGCCCCGGGCGGGAAATGAACACTGAAGCTTTCTTT. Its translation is CASSPGREMNTEAFF.

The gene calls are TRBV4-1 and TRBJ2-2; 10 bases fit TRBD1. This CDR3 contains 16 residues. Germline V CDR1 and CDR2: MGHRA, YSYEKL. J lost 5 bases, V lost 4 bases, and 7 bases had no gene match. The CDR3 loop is CASSPQTGGWTGELFF. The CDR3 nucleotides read TGCGCCAGCAGCCCACAGACAGGGGGCTGGACCGGGGAGCTGTTTTTT.

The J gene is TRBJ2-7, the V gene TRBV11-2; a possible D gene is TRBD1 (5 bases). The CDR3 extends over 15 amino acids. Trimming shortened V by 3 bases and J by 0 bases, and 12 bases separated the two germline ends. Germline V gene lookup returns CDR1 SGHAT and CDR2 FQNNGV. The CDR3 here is CASSFQGRSSYEQYF. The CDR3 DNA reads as TGTGCCAGCAGCTTCCAGGGAAGGAGCTCCTACGAGCAGTACTTC. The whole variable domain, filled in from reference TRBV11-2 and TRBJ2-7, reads EAGVAQSPRYKIIEKRQSVAFWCNPISGHATLYWYQQILGQGPKLLIQFQNNGVVDDSQLPKDRFSAERLKGVDSTLKIQPAKLEDSAVYLCASSFQGRSSYEQYFGPGTRLTVT.

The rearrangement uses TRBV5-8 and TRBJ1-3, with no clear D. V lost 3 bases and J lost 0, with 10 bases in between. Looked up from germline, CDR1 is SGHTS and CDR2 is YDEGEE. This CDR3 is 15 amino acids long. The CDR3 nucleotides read TGTGCCAGCAGCTCCAAAAAATCCTCTGGAAACACCATATATTTT. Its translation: CASSSKKSSGNTIYF.

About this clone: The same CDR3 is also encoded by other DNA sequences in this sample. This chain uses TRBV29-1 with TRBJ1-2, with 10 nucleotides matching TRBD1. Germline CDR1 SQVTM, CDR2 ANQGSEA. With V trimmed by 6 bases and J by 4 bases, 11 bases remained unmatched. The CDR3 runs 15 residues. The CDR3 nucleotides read TGCAGCGTCTGGGGGACAGGGGATGGTGGCTATGGCTACACCTTC. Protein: CSVWGTGDGGYGYTF.

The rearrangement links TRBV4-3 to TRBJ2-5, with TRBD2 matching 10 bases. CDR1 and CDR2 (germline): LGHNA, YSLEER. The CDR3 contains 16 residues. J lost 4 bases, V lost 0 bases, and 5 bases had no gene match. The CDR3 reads CASSQDPAGGSETQYF. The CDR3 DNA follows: TGCGCCAGCAGCCAAGATCCAGCGGGAGGGTCAGAGACCCAGTACTTC.